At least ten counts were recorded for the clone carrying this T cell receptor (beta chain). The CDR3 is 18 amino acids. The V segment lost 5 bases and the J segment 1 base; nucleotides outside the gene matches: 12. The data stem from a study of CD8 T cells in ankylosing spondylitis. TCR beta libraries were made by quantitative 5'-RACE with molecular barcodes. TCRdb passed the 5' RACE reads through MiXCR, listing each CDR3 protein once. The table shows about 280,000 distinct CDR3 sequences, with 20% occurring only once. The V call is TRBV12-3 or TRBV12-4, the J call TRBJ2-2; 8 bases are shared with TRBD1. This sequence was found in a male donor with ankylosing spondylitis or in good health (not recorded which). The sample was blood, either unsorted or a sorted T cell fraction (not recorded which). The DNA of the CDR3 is TGTGCCAGCAGTCATGGTCAAACAGGGGGGTGGAACACCGGGGAGCTGTTTTTT. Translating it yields CASSHGQTGGWNTGELFF.